The 30 T cell receptor beta chains listed next were all sequenced from one sample in a study of early T cells in non-severe SARS-CoV-2 infection. TCRdb reanalysed the 5' RACE reads using MiXCR and keeps one entry per CDR3 protein. The table includes tens of thousands of distinct CDR3 sequences, roughly 17% detected once. The sequenced sample was whole blood, obtained at baseline. The source is an adult who was a healthcare worker with PCR-confirmed SARS-CoV-2 infection or an uninfected control (not recorded which).

A few counts support this clonotype. V and J are TRBV4-2 and TRBJ2-7; 9 bases align to TRBD2. V lost 4 bases to trimming and J lost 4 bases; unmatched junction nucleotides: 11. This CDR3 region has 16 residues. Germline loops: CDR1 LGHNA, CDR2 YNFKEQ. Here the CDR3 DNA reads TGTGCCAGCAGCCGAGGCTCTAGCGGGAAGACGTACGAGCAGTACTTC. As protein: CASSRGSSGKTYEQYF.

The gene calls are TRBV29-1 and TRBJ2-5, with D perhaps matching TRBD1 (6 bases). The CDR3 has 11 residues. The germline V and J ends were trimmed by 7 bases and 11 bases, with 17 bases remaining between them. The V gene's germline CDR1 is SQVTM and CDR2 ANQGSEA. As DNA, the CDR3 is TGCAGCGGGGGACGACCGGGACATCAGTACTTC. Translation: CSGGRPGHQYF.

The chain links TRBV20-1 to TRBJ1-4; 9 nucleotides agree with TRBD1. The CDR3 sequence is 13 residues long. The germline V gene has CDR1 DFQATT and CDR2 SNEGSKA (reference sequence). The CDR3 bases are TGCAGCGGGGGACAGGGAGACTCTGGGAAACTGTTTTTT. This sequence encodes CSGGQGDSGKLFF.

In regard to this clonotype: The CDR3 ends on some other residue instead of the conserved phenylalanine or tryptophan, so this is likely a read error. The chain employs TRBV7-2 and TRBJ2-5; D uncertain. Germline loops: CDR1 SGHTA, CDR2 FQGNSA. The CDR3 extends over 11 amino acids. Trimming removed 6 bases from V and 2 bases from J, with 4 bases in between. For the CDR3, the DNA is TGTGCCAGCAGACGACAAGAGACCCAGTACCTC. Translation: CASRRQETQYL.

A few counts support this clonotype. The chain combines TRBV20-1 with TRBJ2-7, with D hard to call. This CDR3 comprises 12 residues. The V and J ends lost 5 bases and 2 bases respectively, with 10 bases between them. CDR1 and CDR2 (germline): DFQATT, SNEGSKA (reference sequence). CDR3 nucleotides: TGCAGTGCTTACGACCCTCCCTACGAGCAGTACTTC. This sequence encodes CSAYDPPYEQYF.

This clonotype turned up a few times. The rearrangement joins TRBV11-2 to TRBJ2-7, with D tentatively TRBD1 or TRBD2 (5 bases each). The CDR3 extends over 14 amino acids. Trimming took off 3 bases at V and 2 bases at J, with 11 bases between the two ends. Germline V lookup: CDR1 SGHAT, CDR2 FQNNGV. In DNA, the CDR3 is TGTGCCAGCAGCTTCGGGGCAGGGACCTACGAGCAGTACTTC. Its translation: CASSFGAGTYEQYF.

V gene TRBV9 combines with J gene TRBJ2-7, with D unclear. The CDR3 has 14 residues. Germline V gene lookup returns CDR1 SGDLS and CDR2 YYNGEE. Trimming took off 0 bases at V and 2 bases at J, with 9 bases between the two ends. Written as DNA, the CDR3 is TGTGCCAGCAGCGTAGGTGGATCGGCCTACGAGCAGTACTTC. It yields the protein CASSVGGSAYEQYF.

This clonotype was picked up a small number of times. The gene calls are TRBV3-1 and TRBJ2-2; D is uncertain. From germline, CDR1 is LGHDT and CDR2 YNNKEL (reference sequence). V lost 8 bases and J 2 bases, leaving 3 bases between the germline ends. This CDR3 contains 11 residues. The CDR3 loop is CASLNTGELFF. The CDR3 DNA reads TGTGCCAGCCTTAACACCGGGGAGCTGTTTTTT.

This clonotype was counted at least ten times. J is TRBJ2-1 and V is TRBV7-9; D is possibly TRBD1 (5 bases). The germline gives CDR1 SEHNR, CDR2 FQNEAQ (reference sequence). V gave up 3 bases and J gave up 5 bases, with 14 bases separating them. The CDR3 extends over 15 amino acids. CDR3 residues: CASSLGPDPHNEQFF. The CDR3 DNA follows: TGTGCCAGCAGCTTGGGGCCGGATCCCCACAATGAGCAGTTCTTC.

This clonotype was counted many times. DNA for the CDR3: TGTGCCAGCAGCTTTAGCGGGGGATCCTACAATGAGCAGTTCTTC. This encodes CASSFSGGSYNEQFF. The chain joins TRBV7-2 to TRBJ2-1, with 9 bases that match TRBD2. Germline V gene data show CDR1 as SGHTA and CDR2 as FQGNSA. V lost 3 bases to trimming and J lost 1 base; unmatched junction nucleotides: 1. The CDR3 sequence is 15 residues long.

In its sample, this clonotype was seen many times. This chain links TRBV20-1 with TRBJ2-7, with D possibly TRBD1 on 6 matching bases. V lost 2 bases and J lost 5, with 16 bases in between. The CDR3 contains 14 residues. In germline, CDR1 is DFQATT, CDR2 SNEGSKA (reference sequence). The CDR3 protein is CSARSYNRADEQYF. The CDR3 coding sequence is TGCAGTGCTAGATCTTATAACAGGGCGGACGAGCAGTACTTC.

This clonotype was recorded many times. This chain links TRBV20-1 with TRBJ1-1; 7 bases align to TRBD1. The CDR3 consists of 12 residues. The ends lost 5 bases at V and 2 bases at J; junction bases unmatched: 2. Germline V gene lookup returns CDR1 DFQATT and CDR2 SNEGSKA (reference sequence). The CDR3 DNA reads as TGCAGTGCTGACAGGGTCAACACTGAAGCTTTCTTT. Amino acid sequence: CSADRVNTEAFF.

The chain carries TRBV10-3 and TRBJ2-7; tentatively, D is TRBD2 (5 bases). In germline, CDR1 is ENHRY, CDR2 SYGVKD. Deletions cut 8 bases from V and 2 bases from J, with 16 bases between. This CDR3 spans 14 amino acids. The CDR3 protein is CAIGIGSGTYEQYF. The DNA for the CDR3 is TGTGCCATCGGTATCGGTTCGGGGACCTACGAGCAGTACTTC.

The chain couples TRBV4-1 to TRBJ2-2; TRBD1 matches 9 bases. The germline CDR1 and CDR2 sequences are MGHRA and YSYEKL. CDR3 size: 18 residues. The ends lost 2 bases at V and 6 bases at J; junction bases unmatched: 13. The CDR3 sequence is CASSQIEAGTGWSGELFF. The CDR3 DNA reads as TGCGCCAGCAGCCAAATCGAAGCAGGGACAGGGTGGTCCGGGGAGCTGTTTTTT.

The V gene is TRBV12-3 or TRBV12-4, the J gene TRBJ2-7; 8 bases fit TRBD2. The CDR3 runs 14 residues. V dropped 5 bases and J dropped 4; count of bases not matched to a gene: 7. This CDR3 reads CASSRAGAGYEQYF. The CDR3 nucleotides are TGTGCCAGCAGTCGAGCGGGAGCGGGGTACGAGCAGTACTTC.

This clonotype was detected ten times or more. The genes are TRBV12-3 or TRBV12-4 and TRBJ1-2; TRBD1 matches 7 bases. V was pared by 4 bases and J by 3 bases, with 11 bases of the junction left unmatched. CDR3 length equals 16 residues. Here the CDR3 DNA reads TGTGCCAGCAGTTCTCCTCAACAGGGGATGGACTATGGCTACACCTTC. Protein: CASSSPQQGMDYGYTF.

In its sample, this clonotype was seen a few times. The rearrangement uses TRBV3-1 and TRBJ1-2; D gene uncertain. V shed 5 bases and J shed 8 bases, with 15 bases lying between them. Germline CDR1 is LGHDT and CDR2 is YNNKEL (reference sequence). The CDR3 has 13 residues. For the CDR3, the DNA is TGTGCCAGCAGCTCACTGACCGCCCAAGGCTACACCTTC. Translating it yields CASSSLTAQGYTF.

The chain has TRBV28 and TRBJ2-7; maybe TRBD2 (5 bases). The CDR3 extends over 14 amino acids. Trimming took off 6 bases at V and 4 bases at J, with 16 bases between the two ends. Germline V CDR1 and CDR2: MDHEN, SYDVKM. CDR3 DNA: TGTGCCAGCAGACGACATACTAGAAGGTACGAGCAGTACTTC. It specifies CASRRHTRRYEQYF.

CDR3 nucleotide sequence: TGTGCCAGCAGCCGATGGACTAGCGGGAGTAGTCACAATGAGCAGTTCTTC. Protein product: CASSRWTSGSSHNEQFF. The chain joins TRBV11-2 to TRBJ2-1, with TRBD2 matching 13 bases. V shed 5 bases, J shed 5 bases, and the junction held 9 bases outside the gene matches. Germline assignment: CDR1 SGHAT and CDR2 FQNNGV. There are 17 residues in the CDR3.

This clonotype was found a few times. V is TRBV7-2 and J is TRBJ2-7; 7 bases are shared with TRBD1. The CDR3 has 12 residues. Looked up from germline, CDR1 is SGHTA and CDR2 is FQGNSA. J gave up 7 bases and V 3 bases, and 3 bases lay outside the gene matches. The CDR3 spells CASSLDRREQYF. DNA for the CDR3: TGTGCCAGCAGCTTGGACAGGCGGGAGCAGTACTTC.

The chain recombines TRBV12-3 or TRBV12-4 with TRBJ2-7; no clear D gene. The CDR3 has 15 amino acids. V gave up 2 bases and J gave up 0 bases, with 11 bases separating them. The CDR3 spells CASSLYPESSYEQYF. The CDR3 DNA reads as TGTGCCAGCAGTTTATACCCGGAGAGCTCCTACGAGCAGTACTTC.

This clonotype was seen repeatedly, ten times or more. This chain connects TRBV7-9 to TRBJ2-2; tentative D call: TRBD1 (6 bases). The germline V gene encodes CDR1 SEHNR and CDR2 FQNEAQ (reference sequence). The CDR3 totals 15 residues. The V end was cut by 5 bases, the J end by 4 bases, with 14 bases between. This chain's CDR3 is CASSSLQGSTGELFF. CDR3 coding DNA: TGTGCCAGCAGCAGCCTACAGGGATCCACCGGGGAGCTGTTTTTT. The full variable domain, rest sourced from reference TRBV7-9 and TRBJ2-2, is DTGVSQNPRHKITKRGQNVTFRCDPISEHNRLYWYRQTLGQGPEFLTYFQNEAQLEKSRLLSDRFSAERPKGSFSTLEIQRTEQGDSAMYLCASSSLQGSTGELFFGEGSRLTVL.

This clonotype has a handful of counts. The rearrangement uses TRBV5-1 and TRBJ2-7, with 7 bases matching TRBD2. The CDR3 has 14 residues. CDR1 SGHRS and CDR2 YFSETQ come from the germline V gene. J was trimmed by 1 base and V by 5 bases; bases with no gene match: 6. CDR3 residues: CASSIGTISYEQYF. The CDR3 nucleotides read TGCGCCAGCAGTATAGGGACTATATCCTACGAGCAGTACTTC.

A few counts support this clonotype. The rearrangement uses TRBV5-4 and TRBJ2-2; weak D call: TRBD2 (5 bases). The CDR3 length is 16 residues. Deletions cut 4 bases from V and 3 bases from J, with 16 bases between. CDR1 is SGHNT, CDR2 YYREEE, per germline (reference sequence). For the CDR3, the DNA is TGTGCCAGCAGCCCCCGACGAGGGTCCGACACCGGGGAGCTGTTTTTT. Amino acid sequence: CASSPRRGSDTGELFF.

V gene TRBV5-6 combines with J gene TRBJ2-7, with D hard to call. V was pared by 2 bases and J by 2 bases, with 11 bases between. The CDR3 covers 14 residues. Germline values: CDR1 SGHDT, CDR2 YYEEEE. The CDR3 protein is CASSFDSVAYEQYF. CDR3 nucleotides: TGTGCCAGCAGCTTCGATTCTGTCGCCTACGAGCAGTACTTC.

The rearrangement links TRBV12-3 or TRBV12-4 to TRBJ2-1; D is uncertain. Trimming pared 3 bases from V and 12 bases from J, leaving 12 bases between. The CDR3 sequence is 12 residues long. In DNA, the CDR3 is TGTGCCAGCAGTTTGATCAAGGATGCGCAGTTCTTC. It translates to CASSLIKDAQFF.

This clonotype turned up a few times. The chain joins TRBV18 to TRBJ2-5; no clear D. V lost 2 bases and J 0 bases, leaving 7 bases between the germline ends. This CDR3 is 14 amino acids long. Germline values: CDR1 KGHSH, CDR2 LQKENI. This CDR3 is CASSPGKYQETQYF. The CDR3 region has the DNA TGTGCCAGCTCACCAGGCAAGTACCAAGAGACCCAGTACTTC. The whole variable domain, remainder taken from reference TRBV18 and TRBJ2-5, is NAGVMQNPRHLVRRRGQEARLRCSPMKGHSHVYWYRQLPEEGLKFMVYLQKENIIDESGMPKERFSAEFPKEGPSILRIQQVVRGDSAAYFCASSPGKYQETQYFGPGTRLLVL.

This clonotype occurred many times. The chain employs TRBV13 and TRBJ2-7; tentative D call: TRBD2 (5 bases). CDR1 is PRHDT and CDR2 is FYEKMQ in the germline V gene (reference sequence). V lost 3 bases, J lost 3 bases, and 6 bases lay in between. The length of the CDR3 is 12 residues. The CDR3 loop reads CASSLGSYEQYF. For the CDR3, the DNA is TGTGCCAGCAGCTTGGGGAGCTACGAGCAGTACTTC.

The chain links TRBV7-8 to TRBJ2-7; D not resolved. Germline CDR1 and CDR2: SGHVS and FQNEAQ. V was trimmed by 5 bases and J by 5 bases, leaving 19 bases between them. The CDR3 has 15 amino acids. The CDR3 coding sequence is TGTGCCAGCAGCCCAGTTGGGCAGCTCCTAGACGAGCAGTACTTC. It encodes CASSPVGQLLDEQYF.

This clonotype was seen only a few times. The V gene is TRBV6-1, the J gene TRBJ1-2; D is possibly TRBD1 (5 bases). There are 14 residues in the CDR3. CDR1 and CDR2 from the germline V gene are MNHNS and SASEGT. Trimming pared 7 bases from V and 0 bases from J, leaving 12 bases between. The CDR3, as DNA: TGTGCCAGCATTCTCTCCAGGGCTAACTATGGCTACACCTTC. Encoded protein: CASILSRANYGYTF.